The 2 T cell receptor beta chains below come from one sample, sequenced in a study of vaccination and CD4 T cells after COVID-19. Their cognate antigens are unknown. Sequenced with the Oncomine TCR Beta short-read assay was DNA taken from cultured CD4+ T cells. TCRdb re-called the PCR reads through MiXCR, storing one row per CDR3 protein. The table lists about 15,000 distinct CDR3 sequences, 40% to 65% of them singletons, with approximately 17% in the top ten. Time point: late sampling 161 to 241 days after vaccination in a few convalescent patients. Treatment defined: roughly ten-day PBMC culture with coronavirus spike peptide pools or control peptides (ViraFEST assay). Material: CD4+ T cells from blood, cultured in vitro, obtained about 7 months after SARS-CoV-2 vaccination. The receptor source for this set is a human donor who had recovered from COVID-19.

The chain carries TRBV27 and TRBJ2-7, with 7 bases identical to TRBD2. After removal of 8 bases from V and 0 bases from J, the junction contained 7 bases not matched to a gene. The germline CDR1 and CDR2 sequences are MNHEY and SMNVEV (reference sequence). The CDR3 has 14 amino acids. CDR3 in amino acids: CASSLAGASYEQYF. CDR3 coding DNA: TGTGCCAGCTCATTAGCGGGTGCCTCCTACGAGCAGTACTTC.

The V gene is TRBV7-2, the J gene TRBJ1-6; D unclear. This CDR3 is 15 amino acids long. Germline assignment: CDR1 SGHTA and CDR2 FQGNSA. Trimming took off 1 base at V and 8 bases at J, with 12 bases between the two ends. This CDR3 is CASSLGWGRDSPLHF. CDR3 DNA sequence: TGTGCCAGCAGCTTAGGATGGGGAAGGGATTCACCCCTCCACTTT.